A single sample gave rise to the 6 T cell receptor beta chains below, sequenced in a study of cytomegalovirus exposure and HLA in healthy donors. This PCR relied on a set of 60 Vbeta primers and 13 Jbeta primers. Only in-frame clones appear in the TCRdb table, and some are missing; sequencing was by immunoSEQ multiplex PCR. The repertoire holds about 140,000 clones, just under 85% seen once, with 9% to 10% in the top ten. The material sequenced was PBMCs. Receptors were obtained from a woman between 55 and 75 years old in good health and CMV-seropositive.

The chain carries TRBV11-3 and TRBJ2-7; TRBD1 aligns across 9 bases. Germline CDR1 is SGHNT and CDR2 is YENEEA. The CDR3 is 14 amino acids. With 5 bases clipped from V and 1 base from J, the junction kept 3 bases outside the gene matches. The CDR3 protein is CASSPGTGSYEQYF. The CDR3 DNA reads as TGTGCCAGCAGCCCCGGGACAGGGTCCTACGAGCAGTACTTC.

The V gene is TRBV28, the J gene TRBJ2-3, with 8 positions matching TRBD2. The germline gives CDR1 MDHEN, CDR2 SYDVKM. The CDR3 has 14 residues. After removal of 7 bases from V and 0 bases from J, the junction contained 3 bases not matched to a gene. The CDR3 loop is CASKAGASTDTQYF. In nucleotides, the CDR3 is TGTGCCAGCAAAGCGGGGGCTAGCACAGATACGCAGTATTTT.

This sequence joins TRBV28 and TRBJ2-1; 7 positions match TRBD2. CDR1 is MDHEN, CDR2 SYDVKM, per germline. The CDR3 extends over 14 amino acids. Trimming took 7 bases from V and 7 from J; bases not matched to a gene: 10. The CDR3 here is CASIGTQGGNEQFF. The CDR3 DNA reads as TGTGCCAGCATTGGGACTCAGGGAGGGAATGAGCAGTTCTTC. Combining the CDR3 with reference TRBV28 and TRBJ2-1 gives the whole variable domain DVKVTQSSRYLVKRTGEKVFLECVQDMDHENMFWYRQDPGLGLRLIYFSYDVKMKEKGDIPEGYSVSREKKERFSLILESASTNQTSMYLCASIGTQGGNEQFFGPGTRLTVL.

The chain is built from TRBV18 and TRBJ1-5; D possibly corresponds to TRBD1 (5 bases). The CDR3 contains 14 residues. Germline assignment: CDR1 KGHSH and CDR2 LQKENI. Trimming shortened V by 8 bases and J by 4 bases, and 15 bases separated the two germline ends. The CDR3 region is CASAQLGGNQPQHF. DNA of the CDR3: TGTGCCAGCGCCCAGTTGGGGGGTAATCAGCCCCAGCATTTT.

The chain combines TRBV7-9 with TRBJ1-4; TRBD1 matches at 8 bases. Trimming removed 5 bases from V and 8 bases from J; junction bases left unmatched: 10. The CDR3 contains 15 residues. Germline values: CDR1 SEHNR, CDR2 FQNEAQ (reference sequence). The DNA of the CDR3 is TGTGCCAGCAGCAGACTACAGGGGGTCTGGGAAAAACTGTTTTTT. It specifies CASSRLQGVWEKLFF.

There are a few counts of this clone. This sequence joins TRBV18 and TRBJ1-2; D remains unclear. V was shortened by 2 bases and J by 9 bases, with 7 bases between the two germline ends. Germline V gives CDR1 KGHSH, CDR2 LQKENI. CDR3 length: 11 residues. CDR3 protein: CASSPGQRYTF. CDR3 in DNA: TGTGCCAGCTCACCAGGCCAACGCTACACCTTC.